This record covers a single TCR beta chain. Its antigen remains undetermined. No base quality information exists; no much larger clone differs at one position. Using the deep immunoSEQ assay, TCR CDR3 regions were amplified from genomic DNA by multiplex PCR. Extracted genomic DNA from each cell subset was distributed evenly across all wells of several immunoSEQ 96-well plates, and each plate was treated as a replicate. For sorted subsets, each replicate PCR was loaded with roughly 200 ng genomic DNA, equivalent to some 31,000 T cell genomes. Purified libraries were measured with a Qubit 3.0 fluorometer, size-checked on a Bioanalyzer 2100, and measured again with the KAPA Library Quantification kit. A separate single-read 150-cycle Illumina NextSeq 550 flow cell was used to sequence each immunoSEQ 96-well plate. As for how the authors treated the data: Because only junctional sequences without quality scores were contained in the immunoSEQ output, filtering matching that applied to full-length reads could not be performed. Sequences were annotated with PyIR, a Python wrapper for IgBLAST v1.9, and V/J genes and CDR3 were assigned using IMGT germline references. Reads were removed for weak V/J assignments (E-value above 1e-6), missing CDR3, stop codons, out-of-frame junctions, or ambiguous translated residues. V3J clonotypes were defined as sequences sharing an identical inferred V gene, J gene, and CDR3 amino acid sequence. The percentage overlap between two repertoires was calculated by dividing the number of shared unique clonotypes by the size of the smaller repertoire. Richness of each repertoire was evaluated using RTK rarefaction, the Chao1 estimator, and Recon v2.1 estimates of unobserved clonotypes. For all TCRbeta clonotypes obtained by the gDNA method from a few donors, generation probabilities were computed with OLGA. Here the immuneACCESS table is served through TCRdb, limited to in-frame sequences with V and J called. Missing clones are a known gap in these copies; in checked studies unresolved V genes cover under half, and the rest lacks a known reason. The V and J calls and the clone size are those of that table, but D and trimming were determined from the DNA. The sample contains 2 million to 2.5 million clones, about 90% of them found a single time. The top ten clones comprise 0.3% to 0.4% of the sample.

V and J are trimmed by 5 bases and 3 bases, and the gene matches miss 7 bases of the junction. Per the germline V gene, SGHVS is the CDR1 and FQNEAQ is the CDR2. The CDR3 numbers 15 residues from cysteine through phenylalanine. The entry retains the CDR3 DNA only, 45 bases that are in frame from base 1. This record belongs to a study of shared clonotypes between healthy human individuals (dated by TCRdb to about 2020). Context from the whole study: A couple of women and a few men aged 18 to 49 years were included in the cohort. For each donor, CD4 naive and CD4 memory were each given three plates, CD8 naive was given two plates, and CD8 memory was given one plate. To estimate repertoire size and how much clonotypes are shared between individuals, the study performed deep sequencing of blood TCR repertoires from a few healthy adults. Different laboratories and diverse techniques were used to prepare libraries and sequence TCR repertoires, to increase sequencing depth and limit assay-specific biases. Between about 0.94 and 8.9 billion PBMCs per donor were obtained by leukapheresis. What the research found in general, with its limitations: Sampling was limited to blood, and TCR repertoires in tissue likely differ from TCR repertoires in blood. Rarefaction of sorted-subset datasets indicated incomplete sequencing despite the large sequencing depth. The small number of donors limited the genetic and exposure-history diversity represented. Clonotypes shared by all four sorted-subset donors showed higher generation probabilities than non-shared clonotypes. About 4.5% of naive CD4, roughly 3.5% of naive CD8, roughly 2.4% of memory CD4, and 0.4% of memory CD8 clonotypes were shared across a few donors. Based on pairwise subsampling, the degree of clonotype sharing among donors was expected to be affected by sequencing depth. Estimated clonotype richness was generally larger for naive than for memory subsets.

Donors were healthy HIV-negative adults with no recently reported acute infections or vaccinations. Every donor was a Caucasian adult residing in Nashville, Tennessee, USA. Magnetic negative selection was used to enrich CD4+ T cells, after which naive cells were positively selected on CD45RA and the negative fraction became the memory subset. Blood was collected by leukapheresis, and PBMCs were isolated by Ficoll-Histopaque density gradient centrifugation and then cryopreserved in liquid nitrogen vapor phase. Purity and quantity of every magnetically sorted T cell population were checked by analytical flow cytometry. Each sorted fraction had its genomic DNA isolated and then quantified by UV absorbance on a Nanodrop 2000c.

The clonotype originates from a man between 18 and 29 years old in good health. Some clones in this sample may be carry-over from other donors' samples. This chain is built from TRBV7-8 and TRBJ2-7; 10 bases in the junction line up with TRBD2. The sample consisted of naive CD4+ T cells from PBMCs. Sample cell subset or site, as interpreted from the label and publication: CD45RA+ positively selected. The nucleotide sequence is TGTGCCAGCAGCGCAGGGACTAGCGAGCTCTACGAGCAGTACTTC. This codes for CASSAGTSELYEQYF.